This T cell receptor beta chain came from a study of control samples from healthy donors and cancer patients. Germline CDR1 WNHNN, CDR2 SYGVQD (reference sequence). This CDR3 has 13 residues. Trimming took 7 bases from V and 8 from J; bases not matched to a gene: 8. Data came from immunoSEQ multiplex PCR; TCRdb stores just in-frame clones and leaves some out. The sample lists more than 95,000 clones, 83% occurring once. The TCR originated in a woman aged 45 to 65 in good health. The sequencing sample was made of blood. The rearrangement joins TRBV10-1 to TRBJ1-2; 9 bases line up with TRBD1. The CDR3 nucleotides are TGCGCCAGCATACCCGGGACAGGGCTCGGCTACACCTTC. Its protein is CASIPGTGLGYTF.